The 5 T cell receptor beta chains in this list originate from one sample, sequenced in a study of blood T cell repertoires in COVID-19. Produced via immunoSEQ multiplex PCR; TCRdb's table is partial and in-frame only. The data hold 70,000 or so clones, with roughly 72% observed a single time. Sequencing input: peripheral blood. The receptors come from a man aged 60 to 69 with COVID-19, enrolled during active disease.

This chain joins TRBV3-1 (or the pseudogene TRBV3-2) and TRBJ1-4, with D unresolved. The CDR3 is 17 amino acids. Germline loops: CDR1 LGHDT, CDR2 YNNKEL (reference sequence). Trimming took off 1 base at V and 0 bases at J, with 12 bases between the two ends. CDR3 nucleotides: TGTGCCAGCAGCCAAGGAATCGGGTCTTCAACTAATGAAAAACTGTTTTTT. Residues: CASSQGIGSSTNEKLFF.

This rearrangement joins TRBV5-4 to TRBJ2-3; 10 nucleotides line up with TRBD2. V was clipped by 2 bases and J by 7 bases; unmatched bases: 10. The CDR3 covers 16 residues. The germline V gene encodes CDR1 SGHNT and CDR2 YYREEE (reference sequence). The CDR3, as DNA: TGTGCCAGCAGCTTTGTCACTAGCGGGGCTCGGAATACGCAGTATTTT. Translation: CASSFVTSGARNTQYF. Together with reference TRBV5-4 and TRBJ2-3, the CDR3 gives the full variable domain: ETGVTQSPTHLIKTRGQQVTLRCSSQSGHNTVSWYQQALGQGPQFIFQYYREEENGRGNFPPRFSGLQFPNYSSELNVNALELDDSALYLCASSFVTSGARNTQYFGPGTRLTVL.

The V call is TRBV30, the J call TRBJ1-2; D gene uncertain. Trimming cost V 0 bases and J 1 base, with 9 bases left between them. CDR3 length: 14 amino acids. The germline V gene encodes CDR1 GTSNPN and CDR2 SVGIG (reference sequence). CDR3 in DNA: TGTGCCTGGAGTGTAGAGCTTGTTAACTATGGCTACACCTTC. Encoded protein: CAWSVELVNYGYTF.

The CDR3 reads CASTYDRGEDIQYF. The CDR3 DNA reads TGCGCCAGCACCTATGACAGGGGGGAGGACATTCAGTACTTC. The gene calls are TRBV5-1 and TRBJ2-4; 9 nucleotides agree with TRBD1. Per germline, CDR1 SGHRS and CDR2 YFSETQ. Trimming removed 6 bases from V and 8 bases from J; junction bases left unmatched: 9. The length of the CDR3 is 14 residues.

The gene calls are TRBV5-1 and TRBJ2-7; 8 positions match TRBD1. V shed 2 bases, J shed 3 bases, and the junction held 10 bases outside the gene matches. The CDR3 is 16 residues long. CDR1 is SGHRS, CDR2 YFSETQ, per germline. This chain's CDR3 is CASSLAVGTGHYEQYF. For the CDR3, the DNA is TGCGCCAGCAGCTTAGCGGTCGGGACAGGCCACTACGAGCAGTACTTC.